Listed below are T cell receptor beta chains from one sample, sequenced in a study of PD-L1 blockade in urothelial cancer. The data were produced by immunoSEQ multiplex PCR, yet TCRdb's version contains in-frame clones alone and is incomplete. The table lists fewer than 85,000 clones, 88% of them singletons. This sample comprised PBMCs, obtained around atezolizumab (anti-PD-L1) treatment. These receptors came from a man aged 55 to 70 with urothelial cancer. CDR3s include the opening cysteine and the closing phenylalanine or tryptophan. The D gene is left open where the match is weak. Where a row states a size, it is once, few, many or the class of an expanded clone; other rows omit it.

J: TRBJ1-2; D: NA; size: NA; length: 14; V: TRBV28; DNA: TGTGCCAGCCAGGACAGCATATTTGACTATGGCTACACCTTC; CDR3: CASQDSIFDYGYTF
J: TRBJ2-1; D: TRBD2; size: once; length: 12; V: TRBV18; DNA: TGTGCCAGCTCACCGTTAGCGGGGGAGCAGTTCTTC; CDR3: CASSPLAGEQFF
J: TRBJ2-2; D: TRBD1; size: once; length: 13; V: TRBV6-4; DNA: TGTGCCAGCAGTCTGGACAGGGCCGGGGAGCTGTTTTTT; CDR3: CASSLDRAGELFF
J: TRBJ2-1; D: TRBD1; size: once; length: 14; V: TRBV9; DNA: TGTGCCAGCAGCGTAGTGGGACAGAATAATGAGCAGTTCTTC; CDR3: CASSVVGQNNEQFF
J: TRBJ2-1; D: NA; size: NA; length: 14; V: TRBV4-3; DNA: TGCGCCAGCAGCCGAACAGGGAGTTTGAATGAGCAGTTCTTC; CDR3: CASSRTGSLNEQFF
J: TRBJ1-3; D: TRBD1; size: NA; length: 15; V: TRBV2; DNA: TGTGCCAGCAGTGAACAGGGGGCTAGTGGAAACACCATATATTTT; CDR3: CASSEQGASGNTIYF
J: TRBJ1-2; D: TRBD1; size: NA; length: 18; V: TRBV4-2; DNA: TGTGCCAGCAGCCAGGGGATTCCGGGACAGGGGGTAAGCTATGGCTACACCTTC; CDR3: CASSQGIPGQGVSYGYTF
J: TRBJ2-7; D: TRBD1; size: NA; length: 12; V: TRBV6-6; DNA: TGTGCCAGCAACGGACAGGGCTACGAGCAGTACTTC; CDR3: CASNGQGYEQYF
J: TRBJ1-2; D: NA; size: NA; length: 14; V: TRBV10-3; DNA: TGTGCCATCACCCCAGGGGCAGAGGGCTATGGCTACACCTTC; CDR3: CAITPGAEGYGYTF
J: TRBJ1-4; D: NA; size: NA; length: 15; V: TRBV14; DNA: TGTGCCAGCAGCCAAAATGTTCGGGGTAGTGAAAAACTGTTTTTT; CDR3: CASSQNVRGSEKLFF
J: TRBJ1-3; D: NA; size: NA; length: 14; V: TRBV6-5; DNA: TGTGCCAGCAGCAGAAGAAACTCTGGAAACACCATATATTTT; CDR3: CASSRRNSGNTIYF
J: TRBJ1-5; D: NA; size: NA; length: 14; V: TRBV7-9; DNA: TGTGCCAGCAGCTTAGATGGGGCGAATCAGCCCCAGCATTTT; CDR3: CASSLDGANQPQHF
J: TRBJ2-3; D: NA; size: NA; length: 16; V: TRBV5-1; DNA: TGCGCCAGCAGCTTGTGGGAGGACTTTATTACAGATACGCAGTATTTT; CDR3: CASSLWEDFITDTQYF
J: TRBJ2-5; D: NA; size: NA; length: 11; V: TRBV11-2; DNA: TGTGCCCTCGGGGGAGGTGACACCCAGTACTTC; CDR3: CALGGGDTQYF
J: TRBJ1-5; D: NA; size: NA; length: 15; V: TRBV18; DNA: TGTGCCAGCTCCCTAACGGAGGGCGTCCATCAGCCCCAGCATTTT; CDR3: CASSLTEGVHQPQHF
J: TRBJ2-2; D: TRBD2; size: NA; length: 16; V: TRBV9; DNA: TGTGCCAGCAGCGTCTCCGCTAGCGGGGGAGCCGGGGAGCTGTTTTTT; CDR3: CASSVSASGGAGELFF
J: TRBJ1-2; D: TRBD1; size: NA; length: 13; V: TRBV5-4; DNA: TGTGCCAGCAGCGTGGGGACAGTCTATGGCTACACCTTC; CDR3: CASSVGTVYGYTF
J: TRBJ1-4; D: NA; size: few; length: 14; V: TRBV15; DNA: TGTGCCACCAGCAACCCCAGGAATAATGAAAAACTGTTTTTT; CDR3: CATSNPRNNEKLFF
J: TRBJ2-1; D: TRBD2; size: NA; length: 14; V: TRBV19; DNA: TGTGCCACCGGCGGCGGGGGGGCCGATAATGAGCAGTTCTTC; CDR3: CATGGGGADNEQFF
J: TRBJ1-2; D: TRBD1; size: NA; length: 14; V: TRBV30; DNA: TGTGCCGGGACCCGGGCAGGGGGTTTAATACGCTACACCTTC; CDR3: CAGTRAGGLIRYTF
J: TRBJ2-3; D: TRBD2; size: NA; length: 15; V: TRBV10-3; DNA: TGTGCCATCAGTCAGACTAGCGGGGGAGTAGATACGCAGTATTTT; CDR3: CAISQTSGGVDTQYF
J: TRBJ2-6; D: NA; size: NA; length: 17; V: TRBV11-2; DNA: TGTGCCAGCAGCTTAGGGCTCACGGGGTCTGGGGCCAACGTCCTGACTTTC; CDR3: CASSLGLTGSGANVLTF
J: TRBJ1-5; D: NA; size: NA; length: 15; V: TRBV7-2; DNA: TGTGCCAGCAGCTTAGATGGAGGGCAGGGTCAGCCCCAGCATTTT; CDR3: CASSLDGGQGQPQHF
J: TRBJ2-1; D: TRBD2; size: NA; length: 15; V: TRBV7-3; DNA: TGTGCCAGCAGCGGTCCGGGACTAGGATACAATGAGCAGTTCTTC; CDR3: CASSGPGLGYNEQFF
J: TRBJ2-2; D: TRBD1; size: NA; length: 18; V: TRBV11-3; DNA: TGTGCCAGCAGCACCCGGGCCGGGGTGGCCAGGGGGACCGGGGAGCTGTTTTTT; CDR3: CASSTRAGVARGTGELFF
J: TRBJ2-7; D: TRBD1; size: NA; length: 15; V: TRBV18; DNA: TGTGCCAGCTCACAATTTCGGGACAGGGTCTACGAGCAGTACTTC; CDR3: CASSQFRDRVYEQYF
J: TRBJ2-1; D: TRBD2; size: NA; length: 16; V: TRBV19; DNA: TGTGCCAGTAGTATGGGAGGGCGGGGAATCTACAATGAGCAGTTCTTC; CDR3: CASSMGGRGIYNEQFF
J: TRBJ1-6; D: NA; size: NA; length: 13; V: TRBV6-5; DNA: TGTGCCAGCAGTTACTCGTTTCAGGCAGCCCTCCACTTT; CDR3: CASSYSFQAALHF
J: TRBJ2-2; D: NA; size: NA; length: 14; V: TRBV29-1; DNA: TGCAGCGTTGCACCTGCGATTGATACCGGGGAGCTGTTTTTT; CDR3: CSVAPAIDTGELFF
J: TRBJ2-1; D: TRBD2; size: once; length: 15; V: TRBV6-1; DNA: TGTGCCAGCAGTGACGGACTAGCGGGGAGGGATGAGCAGTTCTTC; CDR3: CASSDGLAGRDEQFF
J: TRBJ2-7; D: NA; size: NA; length: 15; V: TRBV6-5; DNA: TGTGCCAGCAGTTACTCGAGATGGGAGGAGTACGAGCAGTACTTC; CDR3: CASSYSRWEEYEQYF
J: TRBJ1-2; D: NA; size: NA; length: 15; V: TRBV7-8; DNA: TGTGCCAGCAGCTTAGCGCAACAGGGAGACTATGGCTACACCTTC; CDR3: CASSLAQQGDYGYTF
J: TRBJ1-5; D: NA; size: NA; length: 15; V: TRBV6-1; DNA: TGTGCCAGCAACCTACAGGACGGGCTTCATCAGCCCCAGCATTTT; CDR3: CASNLQDGLHQPQHF
J: TRBJ2-2; D: NA; size: NA; length: 14; V: TRBV28; DNA: TGTGCCAGCACTCTAAAGTCGGGAACCGGGGAGCTGTTTTTT; CDR3: CASTLKSGTGELFF
J: TRBJ2-7; D: TRBD2; size: NA; length: 17; V: TRBV27; DNA: TGTGCCAGCATAGAACGGGCGGGACTAGCGGGAGTTCTGGAGCAGTACTTC; CDR3: CASIERAGLAGVLEQYF
J: TRBJ1-4; D: TRBD1; size: NA; length: 16; V: TRBV7-2; DNA: TGTGCCAGCAGCTTAGGACAGGGGGCTCTGTATGAAAAACTGTTTTTT; CDR3: CASSLGQGALYEKLFF
J: TRBJ2-3; D: TRBD1; size: NA; length: 14; V: TRBV29-1; DNA: TGCAGCGTTGTCGGGACAGGAGGCCTAGATACGCAGTATTTT; CDR3: CSVVGTGGLDTQYF
J: TRBJ2-1; D: NA; size: NA; length: 15; V: TRBV5-4; DNA: TGTGCCAGCACCTGGAACCCTAGCGAAGATAATGAGCAGTTCTTC; CDR3: CASTWNPSEDNEQFF
J: TRBJ2-7; D: NA; size: NA; length: 14; V: TRBV19; DNA: TGTGCCAGTAGTATTACGGGCCAGGGGGGCGAGCAGTACTTC; CDR3: CASSITGQGGEQYF
J: TRBJ2-3; D: TRBD1; size: NA; length: 16; V: TRBV6-8; DNA: TGTGCCAGCAGCCCATGGGACAGGGGGCCTACAGATACGCAGTATTTT; CDR3: CASSPWDRGPTDTQYF
J: TRBJ2-1; D: NA; size: NA; length: 14; V: TRBV7-9; DNA: TGTGCCAGCAGCCTAGGGAGCTCCTACAATGAGCAGTTCTTC; CDR3: CASSLGSSYNEQFF
J: TRBJ2-7; D: TRBD1; size: NA; length: 11; V: TRBV28; DNA: TGTGCCAGCCAAACGGACAGGGAGCAGTACTTC; CDR3: CASQTDREQYF
J: TRBJ2-1; D: NA; size: NA; length: 17; V: TRBV5-1; DNA: TGCGCCAGCAGCTTGAACCCAGGCCGCTCTGGCTACAATGAGCAGTTCTTC; CDR3: CASSLNPGRSGYNEQFF
J: TRBJ2-1; D: TRBD2; size: NA; length: 14; V: TRBV6-6; DNA: TGTGCCAGCAGTTTTACTAGCGGATACAATGAGCAGTTCTTC; CDR3: CASSFTSGYNEQFF
J: TRBJ1-3; D: NA; size: NA; length: 16; V: TRBV5-6; DNA: TGTGCCAGCAGCTTGACAGGCCGCCACTCTGGAAACACCATATATTTT; CDR3: CASSLTGRHSGNTIYF
J: TRBJ2-5; D: NA; size: NA; length: 15; V: TRBV18; DNA: TGTGCCAGCTCAGCGATTTGGGCCGAGCAAGAGACCCAGTACTTC; CDR3: CASSAIWAEQETQYF
J: TRBJ2-7; D: NA; size: NA; length: 14; V: TRBV9; DNA: TGTGCCAGCAGCTCCGGGGAATGGGCCTACGAGCAGTACTTC; CDR3: CASSSGEWAYEQYF
J: TRBJ1-1; D: NA; size: NA; length: 12; V: TRBV25-1; DNA: TGTGCCAGCAGCGCATACAGCACTGAAGCTTTCTTT; CDR3: CASSAYSTEAFF
J: TRBJ1-2; D: NA; size: NA; length: 14; V: TRBV16; DNA: TGTGCCAGCAGCCAATCGGCGGAAGTGGGTGGCTACACCTTC; CDR3: CASSQSAEVGGYTF
J: TRBJ1-3; D: NA; size: NA; length: 16; V: TRBV5-1; DNA: TGCGCCAGCAGCTTAGCCGGGACTTACTCTGGAAACACCATATATTTT; CDR3: CASSLAGTYSGNTIYF
J: TRBJ2-6; D: NA; size: few; length: 14; V: TRBV30; DNA: TGTGCCTGGAGCTCGGGGGCTGGGGCCAACGTCCTGACTTTC; CDR3: CAWSSGAGANVLTF
J: TRBJ1-5; D: NA; size: NA; length: 16; V: TRBV6-6; DNA: TGTGCCAGCAGTTACCCCGGGGGACGAGAGAATCAGCCCCAGCATTTT; CDR3: CASSYPGGRENQPQHF
J: TRBJ1-1; D: TRBD1; size: NA; length: 14; V: TRBV28; DNA: TGTGCCAGCAGTGGACAGGGATTTGACACTGAAGCTTTCTTT; CDR3: CASSGQGFDTEAFF
J: TRBJ1-1; D: NA; size: NA; length: 15; V: TRBV15; DNA: TGTGCCACCAGCAGGGATACAGGAAGAGGCACTGAAGCTTTCTTT; CDR3: CATSRDTGRGTEAFF
J: TRBJ2-5; D: TRBD1; size: NA; length: 13; V: TRBV7-9; DNA: TGTGCCAGCAGCTTAGTTCAGGGGGAAAACTTATACTTC; CDR3: CASSLVQGENLYF